The present TCR beta chain was sequenced within a study of blood T cells in healthy people across ages. Primed by a sample-barcoded 5' primer and a J-beta primer mix, a second PCR proceeded for about 7 to 12 cycles. TCRdb redid the calling of the 5' RACE reads with MiXCR, one entry per CDR3 protein. The table lists approximately 1,100,000 distinct CDR3 sequences, more than 35% of them singletons. Germline CDR1 KGHDR, CDR2 SFDVKD. Trimming cost V 4 bases and J 2 bases, with 10 bases left between them. This CDR3 contains 14 residues. The total RNA that was extracted per sample amounted to at least 5.5 micrograms.

The chain recombines TRBV24-1 with TRBJ2-5; D gene ambiguous. Sequencing was performed on blood. This clonotype originated in a woman aged 55-69 years in good health. This CDR3 reads CATSEGSPQETQYF. The CDR3 DNA sequence: TGTGCCACCAGTGAGGGGTCGCCTCAAGAGACCCAGTACTTC.